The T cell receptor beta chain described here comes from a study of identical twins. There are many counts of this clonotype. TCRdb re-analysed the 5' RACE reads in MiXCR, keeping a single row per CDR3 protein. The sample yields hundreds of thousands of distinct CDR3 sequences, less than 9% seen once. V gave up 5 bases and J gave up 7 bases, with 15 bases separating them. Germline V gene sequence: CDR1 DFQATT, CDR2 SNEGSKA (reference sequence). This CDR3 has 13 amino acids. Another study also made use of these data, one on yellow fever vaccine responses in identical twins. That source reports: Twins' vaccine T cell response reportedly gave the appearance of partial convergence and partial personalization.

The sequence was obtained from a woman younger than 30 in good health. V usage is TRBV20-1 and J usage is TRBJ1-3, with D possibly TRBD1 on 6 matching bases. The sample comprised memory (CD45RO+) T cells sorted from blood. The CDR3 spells CSAPQGPGNTIYF. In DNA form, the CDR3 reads TGCAGTGCTCCACAGGGTCCGGGGAACACCATATATTTT.